A selection of T cell receptor beta chains follows, all from one sample in a study of blood T cell repertoires in COVID-19. The table came from immunoSEQ multiplex PCR; TCRdb's copy has only in-frame clones and leaves some out. The data contain 270,000 or so clones, 85% of them seen just once; the ten biggest clones take up 13%. Sequencing was done on a sample of peripheral blood. Source of these receptors: a human donor in a cohort sampled during active COVID-19. The conserved cysteine and the conserved F or W are not part of the CDR3 here. Fields, in order: V gene, J gene, CDR3 protein.

V gene: TRBV4-3; J gene: TRBJ1-1; CDR3 protein: ASSQGPGVTEAF
V gene: TRBV9; J gene: TRBJ1-3; CDR3 protein: ASSPGGRGPGNTIY
V gene: TRBV7-9; J gene: TRBJ2-2; CDR3 protein: ASSELATGELF
V gene: TRBV25-1; J gene: TRBJ1-4; CDR3 protein: ASSDPAGTGDEKLF
V gene: TRBV3-1/TRBV3-2; J gene: TRBJ2-5; CDR3 protein: ASTLAGGGETQY
V gene: TRBV4-3; J gene: TRBJ2-7; CDR3 protein: ASSQASLGTYEQY
V gene: TRBV6-6; J gene: TRBJ2-7; CDR3 protein: ASSTPGQGVYEQY
V gene: TRBV5-4; J gene: TRBJ2-7; CDR3 protein: ASSRGTGGLSYEQY
V gene: TRBV7-2; J gene: TRBJ2-1; CDR3 protein: ASTPGGGPLLEQF
V gene: TRBV11-2; J gene: TRBJ2-1; CDR3 protein: ASSSYGTSGRYNEQF
V gene: TRBV9; J gene: TRBJ1-2; CDR3 protein: ASSVATGIRGYT
V gene: TRBV18; J gene: TRBJ2-3; CDR3 protein: ASRGGQPADTQY
V gene: TRBV15; J gene: TRBJ2-7; CDR3 protein: ATSSPGGHNEQY
V gene: TRBV19; J gene: TRBJ1-2; CDR3 protein: ASSTPGVGDYGYT
V gene: TRBV5-5; J gene: TRBJ1-1; CDR3 protein: ASSWRQYLNTEAF
V gene: TRBV14; J gene: TRBJ2-1; CDR3 protein: ASSQDLLAGTGYNEQF
V gene: TRBV3-1/TRBV3-2; J gene: TRBJ1-6; CDR3 protein: ASSQRTGGTFDPLH
V gene: TRBV12-3/TRBV12-4; J gene: TRBJ2-7; CDR3 protein: ASSLGAYEQY
V gene: TRBV19; J gene: TRBJ1-5; CDR3 protein: ASGGGDWRQPQH
V gene: TRBV11-2; J gene: TRBJ2-1; CDR3 protein: ASSIGFAAGERYNEQF
V gene: TRBV6-5; J gene: TRBJ1-2; CDR3 protein: ASTNYGGTNT
V gene: TRBV11-2; J gene: TRBJ2-7; CDR3 protein: ASSPPRAFSEQY